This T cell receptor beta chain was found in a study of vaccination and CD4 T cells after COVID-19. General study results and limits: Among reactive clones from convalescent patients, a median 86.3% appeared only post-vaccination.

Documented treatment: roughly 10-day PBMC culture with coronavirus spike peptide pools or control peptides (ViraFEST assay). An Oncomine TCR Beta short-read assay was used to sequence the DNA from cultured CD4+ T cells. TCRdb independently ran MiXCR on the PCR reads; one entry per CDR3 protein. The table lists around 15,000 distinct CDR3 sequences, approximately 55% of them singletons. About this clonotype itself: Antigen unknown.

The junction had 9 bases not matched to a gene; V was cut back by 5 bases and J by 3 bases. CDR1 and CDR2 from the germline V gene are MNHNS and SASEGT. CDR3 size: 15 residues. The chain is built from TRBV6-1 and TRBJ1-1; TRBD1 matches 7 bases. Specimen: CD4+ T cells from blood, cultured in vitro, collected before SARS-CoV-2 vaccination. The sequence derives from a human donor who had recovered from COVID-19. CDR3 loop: CASSPLTGWDTEAFF. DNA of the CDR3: TGTGCCAGCAGTCCGTTGACAGGGTGGGACACTGAAGCTTTCTTT.